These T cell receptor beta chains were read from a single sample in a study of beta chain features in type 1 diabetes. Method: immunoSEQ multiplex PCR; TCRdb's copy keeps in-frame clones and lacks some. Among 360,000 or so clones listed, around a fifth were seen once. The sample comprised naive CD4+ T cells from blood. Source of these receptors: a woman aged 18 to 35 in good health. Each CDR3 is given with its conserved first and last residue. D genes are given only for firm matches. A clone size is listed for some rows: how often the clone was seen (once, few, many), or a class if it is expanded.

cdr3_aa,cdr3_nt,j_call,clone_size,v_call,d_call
CASSGPGTRAGETQYF,TGTGCCAGCAGCGGTCCCGGGACCCGGGCGGGGGAGACCCAGTACTTC,TRBJ2-5,few,TRBV9,-
CAWDRGDEQYF,TGTGCCTGGGACAGGGGGGACGAGCAGTACTTC,TRBJ2-7,-,TRBV30,TRBD1
CASSAGQGAYEQYF,TGTGCCAGCAGCGCGGGACAGGGGGCCTACGAGCAGTACTTC,TRBJ2-7,-,TRBV7-2,TRBD1
CASSLGPGQGIREQYF,TGTGCCAGCAGCTTAGGCCCGGGACAGGGGATCCGCGAGCAGTACTTC,TRBJ2-7,-,TRBV13,TRBD1
CASSQDAEEETQYF,TGCGCCAGCAGCCAAGATGCAGAGGAAGAGACCCAGTACTTC,TRBJ2-5,-,TRBV4-1,-
CASSLGAQPVGYF,TGTGCCAGCAGCTTGGGGGCTCAGCCAGTTGGGTACTTC,TRBJ2-4,few,TRBV5-6,-
CASSTSGGKQETQYF,TGTGCTAGCAGCACTAGCGGGGGGAAACAAGAGACCCAGTACTTC,TRBJ2-5,-,TRBV7-7,TRBD2
CASSYSSGLNYGYTF,TGTGCCAGCAGTTACTCCTCAGGCCTCAACTATGGCTACACCTTC,TRBJ1-2,few,TRBV6-6,-
CASSLVGGREQYF,TGCGCCAGCAGCTTGGTCGGGGGGAGGGAGCAGTACTTC,TRBJ2-7,-,TRBV5-1,TRBD2
CAWSDRGNQPQHF,TGTGCCTGGAGTGACAGGGGAAATCAGCCCCAGCATTTT,TRBJ1-5,-,TRBV30,TRBD1
CASSFRDRNTEAFF,TGTGCCAGCAGCTTTCGGGACAGGAACACTGAAGCTTTCTTT,TRBJ1-1,-,TRBV7-2,TRBD1
CASSLIAGAYEQYF,TGCGCCAGCAGCCTAATAGCGGGCGCCTACGAGCAGTACTTC,TRBJ2-7,-,TRBV5-1,TRBD2
CASKALRGLAGGFYEQYF,TGTGCCAGCAAGGCTCTGCGAGGGCTAGCGGGGGGATTCTACGAGCAGTACTTC,TRBJ2-7,few,TRBV2,TRBD2
CASTTSGVREQYF,TGTGCCAGCACGACTAGCGGGGTACGCGAGCAGTACTTC,TRBJ2-7,-,TRBV28,TRBD2
CASSPLQGEGGYTF,TGTGCCAGCAGCCCTCTACAGGGAGAGGGCGGCTACACCTTC,TRBJ1-2,-,TRBV9,-
CASSFSITGDTEAFF,TGTGCCAGCAGTTTTTCCATTACGGGTGACACTGAAGCTTTCTTT,TRBJ1-1,-,TRBV6-5,-
CASSPFRSPVNSPLHF,TGTGCCAGCAGCCCTTTCCGGAGCCCCGTGAATTCACCCCTCCACTTT,TRBJ1-6,few,TRBV9,-
CAWSVGGFGEAFF,TGTGCCTGGAGTGTGGGGGGATTTGGTGAAGCTTTCTTT,TRBJ1-1,-,TRBV30,-
CASSPGQGAYEQYF,TGTGCCAGTAGTCCGGGACAGGGGGCCTACGAGCAGTACTTC,TRBJ2-7,-,TRBV19,TRBD1
CSVGQGDQPQHF,TGCAGCGTTGGACAGGGGGATCAGCCCCAGCATTTT,TRBJ1-5,-,TRBV29-1,TRBD1
CASSAGGGYTF,TGTGCCAGCAGTGCCGGGGGTGGCTACACCTTC,TRBJ1-2,few,TRBV7-2,-
CASSLGQGGQETQYF,TGCGCCAGCAGCTTAGGACAGGGCGGCCAAGAGACCCAGTACTTC,TRBJ2-5,-,TRBV5-1,TRBD1
CASSPPSGAGDTQYF,TGTGCCAGCTCACCACCGTCTGGCGCAGGAGATACGCAGTATTTT,TRBJ2-3,-,TRBV18,-
CASSSSYEQYF,TGTGCCAGCAGCTCTTCCTACGAGCAGTACTTC,TRBJ2-7,few,TRBV5-6,-
CASSLDRGYEQYF,TGTGCCAGCAGCTTAGATAGGGGCTACGAGCAGTACTTC,TRBJ2-7,few,TRBV7-2,-
CATSRDDRSPLHF,TGTGCCACCTCGCGGGACGACCGATCACCCCTCCACTTT,TRBJ1-6,-,TRBV27,-
CSGAGLNTEAFF,TGCAGCGGGGCAGGGTTGAACACTGAAGCTTTCTTT,TRBJ1-1,few,TRBV29-1,-
CACQRDSNEKLFF,TGTGCCTGCCAGCGGGACTCTAATGAAAAACTGTTTTTT,TRBJ1-4,-,TRBV30,-
CASSTDRATDTQYF,TGTGCCAGCAGCACTGACAGGGCGACAGATACGCAGTATTTT,TRBJ2-3,-,TRBV11-3,TRBD1
CSVTGLAGASYNEQFF,TGCAGCGTTACTGGACTAGCGGGGGCGTCCTACAATGAGCAGTTCTTC,TRBJ2-1,few,TRBV29-1,TRBD2
CAWSVPGGYGYTF,TGTGCCTGGAGTGTACCCGGGGGCTATGGCTACACCTTC,TRBJ1-2,few,TRBV30,-
CASSLQGNTEAFF,TGCGCCAGCAGCCTACAGGGGAACACTGAAGCTTTCTTT,TRBJ1-1,-,TRBV4-1,-
CASSTSGVTDTQYF,TGTGCCTCTTCGACTAGCGGGGTTACAGATACGCAGTATTTT,TRBJ2-3,-,TRBV30,TRBD2
CASSEDSGSGANVLTF,TGTGCCAGTAGCGAAGATTCCGGTAGTGGGGCCAACGTCCTGACTTTC,TRBJ2-6,few,TRBV19,-
CAWSAGINQPQHF,TGTGCCTGGAGCGCAGGGATAAATCAGCCCCAGCATTTT,TRBJ1-5,few,TRBV30,-
CASSVAKGSGFLRGYTF,TGCGCCAGCAGCGTTGCCAAGGGGTCCGGATTCTTACGTGGCTACACCTTC,TRBJ1-2,-,TRBV4-1,-
CASSLGAGVGETQYF,TGCGCCAGCAGCTTGGGAGCGGGAGTGGGAGAGACCCAGTACTTC,TRBJ2-5,few,TRBV5-1,TRBD2
CASSVMPTAGNTIYF,TGTGCCAGCAGCGTTATGCCAACGGCTGGAAACACCATATATTTT,TRBJ1-3,few,TRBV7-9,-
CASSSGTREGYTF,TGTGCCAGCAGCTCCGGGACAAGGGAAGGCTACACCTTC,TRBJ1-2,-,TRBV5-4,-
CASSSSANQPQHF,TGTGCCAGCAGCTCGAGCGCCAATCAGCCCCAGCATTTT,TRBJ1-5,few,TRBV7-2,-
CASSYSIGATGSPLHF,TGTGCCAGCAGTTACTCGATTGGCGCGACAGGATCACCCCTCCACTTT,TRBJ1-6,-,TRBV6-5,-